These T cell receptor beta chains were read from a single sample in a study of T-cell reconstitution after alpha-beta-depleted transplantation in children. TCRdb re-called the PCR reads with MiXCR, one entry per CDR3 protein. The sample carries around 370,000 distinct CDR3 sequences, roughly 17% recorded once. The sequenced sample was PBMCs, mostly from graft donor cells, obtained 360 days after TCRalphabeta/CD19-depleted stem cell transplant. The origin of the receptors is a male patient aged 2 to 9 who had a stem cell transplant for acute lymphoblastic leukemia, so the T cells may come from the graft donor. The CDR3 runs from the conserved cysteine through the conserved F or W.

v_gene: TRBV19; CDR3aa: CASSIGHERDTQYF
v_gene: TRBV12-3/TRBV12-4; CDR3aa: CASSLIPGTGELFF
v_gene: TRBV10-3; CDR3aa: CAIRERETQYF
v_gene: TRBV7-9; CDR3aa: CASSFPSRPTYNRDYNEQFF
v_gene: TRBV3-1; CDR3aa: CASSPAQGGAYEQYF
v_gene: TRBV6-5; CDR3aa: CASSYSTGSNEQFF
v_gene: TRBV7-9; CDR3aa: CASSLEASGEQFF
v_gene: TRBV12-5; CDR3aa: CASALSPLLAFTDTQYF
v_gene: TRBV4-2; CDR3aa: CASRRQSTNEKLFF
v_gene: TRBV12-3/TRBV12-4; CDR3aa: CASSTDREPNQPQHF
v_gene: TRBV28; CDR3aa: CASSLSSGTADTQYF
v_gene: TRBV15; CDR3aa: CATSRDHLGPSSYEQYF
v_gene: TRBV10-3; CDR3aa: CAISDQALMGPQHF
v_gene: TRBV4-1; CDR3aa: CASRDSLSSEQFF
v_gene: TRBV18; CDR3aa: CASSPPGLPNEKLFF
v_gene: TRBV19; CDR3aa: CATHYEQYF
v_gene: TRBV11-1; CDR3aa: CASSPLWGLAGGRSSYEQYF
v_gene: TRBV4-3; CDR3aa: CASSQEGLAGNEQFF
v_gene: TRBV27; CDR3aa: CASTKFTPGLAGPNTGELFF
v_gene: TRBV20-1; CDR3aa: CSAHRTGGANGANVLTF
v_gene: TRBV7-2; CDR3aa: CASSAHQGGGTEAFF
v_gene: TRBV6-2/TRBV6-3; CDR3aa: CASSPDVSSYNEQFF
v_gene: TRBV18; CDR3aa: CASSPSRQETQYF
v_gene: TRBV18; CDR3aa: CASSSRGITDTQYF
v_gene: TRBV28; CDR3aa: CASSSPGLAGVTTGELFF
v_gene: TRBV20-1; CDR3aa: CSAIQSQETQYF
v_gene: TRBV20-1; CDR3aa: CSARVRDKSTDTQYF
v_gene: TRBV7-8; CDR3aa: CASSPDQLADSYNEQFF